The rows below give T cell receptor beta chains drawn from one sample of a study of CD8 T cells in ankylosing spondylitis. TCRdb used MiXCR to reprocess the 5' RACE reads, holding one entry per CDR3 protein. The repertoire has approximately 220,000 distinct CDR3 sequences, over 9.5% of them found once; the top ten carry over 20%. Sequenced sample: blood, either unsorted or a sorted T cell fraction (not recorded which). All receptors derive from a male donor with ankylosing spondylitis or in good health (not recorded which). Each CDR3 is given with its conserved first and last residue. The D gene is left open where the match is weak. Size tells how often a clone was seen (once, few, many) or the class of an expanded clone, and some rows leave it out.

clone_size,j_call,d_call,v_call,cdr3_aa,cdr3_nt
.,TRBJ2-5,.,TRBV5-1,CASSPSLAAQETQYF,TGCGCCAGCAGTCCCTCCTTAGCTGCACAAGAGACCCAGTACTTC
few,TRBJ2-7,TRBD1,TRBV12-3/TRBV12-4,CASSPRVGQIYEQYF,TGTGCCAGCAGTCCCCGAGTGGGACAGATCTACGAGCAGTACTTC
many,TRBJ2-3,TRBD1,TRBV24-1,CATSDPAGTGVTDTQYF,TGTGCCACCAGTGACCCCGCCGGGACAGGTGTAACAGATACGCAGTATTTT
.,TRBJ2-2,TRBD1,TRBV6-1,CATLDRGETGELFF,TGTGCCACCTTGGACAGGGGTGAGACCGGGGAGCTGTTTTTT
many,TRBJ2-7,.,TRBV7-6,CASSLNSQDYEQYF,TGTGCCAGCAGCTTAAACAGCCAAGACTACGAGCAGTACTTC
few,TRBJ2-4,.,TRBV4-2,CASSRAKGGPDKNIQYF,TGTGCCAGCAGCCGAGCGAAGGGGGGGCCTGACAAAAACATTCAGTACTTC
many,TRBJ1-1,TRBD1,TRBV29-1,CSAWDRGDTEAFF,TGCAGCGCCTGGGACAGGGGAGATACTGAAGCTTTCTTT
few,TRBJ2-1,TRBD2,TRBV12-3/TRBV12-4,CASEGGGAVNEQFF,TGTGCCAGCGAGGGCGGGGGGGCAGTCAATGAGCAGTTCTTC
.,TRBJ2-4,TRBD1,TRBV3-1,CASCPGRTGAAKNIQYF,TGTGCCAGCTGCCCCGGAAGAACAGGGGCGGCCAAAAACATTCAGTACTTC
many,TRBJ2-3,.,TRBV11-2,CASSLEGAQGAFSLYTQYF,TGTGCCAGCAGCTTAGAGGGGGCCCAGGGCGCGTTCTCCCTCTATACGCAGTATTTT
few,TRBJ2-3,.,TRBV7-7,CASSLDAGPSDTQYF,TGTGCTAGCAGCTTAGACGCGGGGCCCTCAGATACGCAGTATTTT
many,TRBJ2-5,.,TRBV20-1,CSARDSLEKTQYF,TGCAGTGCTAGAGATAGTCTAGAGAAGACCCAGTACTTC
many,TRBJ2-7,.,TRBV21-1,CASSNRDPNYEQYF,TGTGCCAGCAGCAACCGGGACCCAAACTACGAGCAGTACTTC
many,TRBJ2-5,.,TRBV5-1,CASSLGRYEETQYF,TGCGCCAGCAGCTTAGGGCGGTACGAAGAGACCCAGTACTTC
many,TRBJ1-6,.,TRBV12-3/TRBV12-4,CASSLTAEDNSPLHF,TGTGCCAGCAGTTTGACCGCGGAGGACAATTCACCCCTCCACTTT
.,TRBJ2-7,TRBD2,TRBV7-9,CASSSPASGGTTYEQYF,TGTGCCAGCAGCTCACCCGCTAGCGGGGGGACCACCTACGAGCAGTACTTC
.,TRBJ2-7,.,TRBV7-6,CASSLALVRTPSYEQYF,TGTGCCAGCAGCTTAGCGTTGGTTCGGACCCCCAGCTACGAGCAGTACTTC
.,TRBJ2-3,TRBD2,TRBV3-1,CASRQRGTTDTQYF,TGTGCCAGCAGGCAGCGGGGGACAACAGATACGCAGTATTTT
.,TRBJ2-7,.,TRBV12-3/TRBV12-4,CASSQGRPLDEQYF,TGTGCCAGCAGCCAGGGACGGCCCCTGGACGAGCAGTACTTC
.,TRBJ2-1,TRBD2,TRBV5-1,CASSLAGASGGASYNEQFF,TGCGCCAGCAGCTTGGCGGGGGCTAGCGGGGGGGCGAGTTACAATGAGCAGTTCTTC
.,TRBJ2-4,TRBD1,TRBV5-1,CASSGTGGSFGENIQYF,TGCGCCAGCAGCGGGACAGGGGGCAGCTTTGGCGAAAACATTCAGTACTTC
many,TRBJ1-4,.,TRBV15,CATRGRGEKLFF,TGTGCCACCCGGGGACGAGGTGAAAAACTGTTTTTT
many,TRBJ2-1,TRBD2,TRBV5-1,CASSLAPLAGGRNEQFF,TGCGCCAGCAGCTTGGCCCCCCTAGCGGGGGGGCGAAATGAGCAGTTCTTC
few,TRBJ1-5,.,TRBV28,CASRQVNQPQHF,TGTGCCAGCCGACAGGTAAATCAGCCCCAGCATTTT
.,TRBJ2-7,.,TRBV7-2,CASSSRQTLYEQYF,TGTGCCAGCAGCTCAAGACAGACCCTCTACGAGCAGTACTTC